This is a list of T cell receptor beta chains from one sample in a study of T cells after yellow fever vaccination. TCRdb reprocessed the 5' RACE reads with MiXCR, giving one entry per CDR3 protein. The profile covers under 700,000 distinct CDR3 sequences, with less than 20% appearing a single time and roughly 17% taken by the ten largest. Sequencing was performed on PBMCs, taken 5 to 6 days after the first yellow fever vaccination. The receptors were sampled from a man between 18 and 29 years old who received the YFV17D yellow fever vaccine. Each CDR3 is given with its conserved first and last residue. Size tells how often a clone was seen (once, few, many) or the class of an expanded clone, and some rows leave it out.

>TRBV10-3|many|TRBJ2-2
CASTGRVPGELFF
>TRBV15|many|TRBJ2-5
CATSRDRGEETQYF
>TRBV6-5|.|TRBJ1-1
CASSYLQGAKGTEASF
>TRBV28|.|TRBJ2-5
CASTSLRQAQETQYF
>TRBV12-3/TRBV12-4|.|TRBJ2-5
CASSKIPGSQETRYF
>TRBV3-1|.|TRBJ2-7
CASSQDGNPSYEQYF
>TRBV6-2/TRBV6-3|.|TRBJ2-2
CASSYKGGPTGGLFF
>TRBV7-2|few|TRBJ1-2
CASSSRWGYTF
>TRBV3-1|.|TRBJ1-1
CASSQGDRGTEAFF
>TRBV13|.|TRBJ1-6
CASSSRGDYNSPLHF
>TRBV7-2|.|TRBJ1-2
CASSLGIGLGGYTF
>TRBV5-1|many|TRBJ1-6
CASSLGQGINSPLHF
>TRBV11-2|.|TRBJ1-3
CASSPRQGPSSGNTIYF
>TRBV27|.|TRBJ2-1
CASSLLAWGRAYNEQFF
>TRBV21-1|.|TRBJ1-2
CASSKEGRAGDGYTF
>TRBV20-1|.|TRBJ1-6
CSARTGSAPLHF
>TRBV24-1|few|TRBJ2-2
CATSEAWRGGELFF
>TRBV13|.|TRBJ1-1
CARGGDATFF
>TRBV28|.|TRBJ1-2
CASRTRTYGYTF
>TRBV29-1|many|TRBJ1-2
CSVVRQGRGAYGYTF
>TRBV5-1|many|TRBJ2-5
CASSLGAYQETQYF
>TRBV7-2|.|TRBJ2-7
CASSLGLADLSYEQYF
>TRBV28|.|TRBJ2-1
CASKAGGINEQFF
>TRBV10-3|many|TRBJ2-7
CAISDSTGTPYEQYF
>TRBV7-2|few|TRBJ2-1
CASTSRTGNEQFF
>TRBV5-6|few|TRBJ2-3
CASSQTGSYTQYF
>TRBV12-3/TRBV12-4|few|TRBJ1-2
CASSLDLIANYGYTF
>TRBV9|.|TRBJ2-6
CASSARTGAYSGANVLTF
>TRBV16|few|TRBJ2-6
CASSPMRRSGANVLTF
>TRBV12-3/TRBV12-4|many|TRBJ1-5
CASSLGTGGNQPQHF
>TRBV5-6|.|TRBJ2-7
CASSSPGRNSYEQYF
>TRBV12-3/TRBV12-4|many|TRBJ2-7
CASVRTDKNYEQYF
>TRBV4-1|few|TRBJ2-1
CASSQGLAELSYNEQFF
>TRBV7-2|many|TRBJ2-5
CASSRSGEETQYF
>TRBV12-5|few|TRBJ1-2
CASGLSGTVYGYTF
>TRBV20-1|.|TRBJ1-3
CSARDGRSSGNTIYF
>TRBV18|many|TRBJ2-5
CASSRERETQYF
>TRBV7-2|few|TRBJ2-5
CASSLVAGGAETQYF
>TRBV6-2/TRBV6-3|.|TRBJ2-6
CALGSSGANVLTF
>TRBV7-9|few|TRBJ1-1
CASSPYLGPGTEAFF
>TRBV9|few|TRBJ1-1
CASSATGMMNTEAFF
>TRBV25-1|.|TRBJ2-1
CASSELGQGRGNEQFF
>TRBV21-1|few|TRBJ1-2
CASSKRGASNYGYTF
>TRBV18|.|TRBJ2-3
CASSPAERGLYTDTQYF
>TRBV4-2|.|TRBJ1-5
CASSQEGTGNQPQHF
>TRBV19|few|TRBJ1-3
CASSIVGSGNTIYF
>TRBV14|many|TRBJ1-3
CASSQDQLISGNTIYF
>TRBV12-3/TRBV12-4|few|TRBJ2-3
CASSTTRRLAGGDTQYF
>TRBV5-1|.|TRBJ2-4
CASSLGTGEKNIQYF
>TRBV11-2|few|TRBJ1-1
CASSLGATAFF
>TRBV9|.|TRBJ1-1
CASSASIGQAGTEAFF
>TRBV29-1|.|TRBJ2-3
CSVPSATDTQYF
>TRBV7-2|.|TRBJ2-1
CASSLFTGSNEQFF
>TRBV7-3|.|TRBJ1-6
CASSARGNNSPLHF
>TRBV24-1|.|TRBJ2-4
CATSSVLAKNIQYF
>TRBV7-2|.|TRBJ2-3
CASSLYRSTDTQYF
>TRBV15|few|TRBJ1-4
CATSREGARDEKLFF
>TRBV6-5|.|TRBJ1-1
CASSYSGGSEAFF